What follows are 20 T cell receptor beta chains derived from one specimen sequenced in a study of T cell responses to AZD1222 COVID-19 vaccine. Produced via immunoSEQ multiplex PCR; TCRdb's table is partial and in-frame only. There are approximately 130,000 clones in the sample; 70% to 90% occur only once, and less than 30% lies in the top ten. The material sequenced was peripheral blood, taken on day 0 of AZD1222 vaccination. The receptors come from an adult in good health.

The CDR3 reads CASSLPGAETQYF. In nucleotides, the CDR3 is TGTGCCAGCAGCTTGCCAGGGGCGGAGACCCAGTACTTC. The chain links TRBV5-6 to TRBJ2-5; TRBD1 is a possible D gene (6 bases). The germline gives CDR1 SGHDT, CDR2 YYEEEE. The ends were cut back, 1 base at V and 5 bases at J, with 9 bases in the middle. The CDR3 sequence is 13 residues long.

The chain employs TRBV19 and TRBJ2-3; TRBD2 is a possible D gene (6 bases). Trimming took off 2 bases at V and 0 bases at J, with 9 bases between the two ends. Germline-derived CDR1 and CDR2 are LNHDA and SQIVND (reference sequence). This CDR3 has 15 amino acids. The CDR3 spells CASSINRGSTDTQYF. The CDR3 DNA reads TGTGCCAGTAGTATAAACCGGGGGAGCACAGATACGCAGTATTTT.

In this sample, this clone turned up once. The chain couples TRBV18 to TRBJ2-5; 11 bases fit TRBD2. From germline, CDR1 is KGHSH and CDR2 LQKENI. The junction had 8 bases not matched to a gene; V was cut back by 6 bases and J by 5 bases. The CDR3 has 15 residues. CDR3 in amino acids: CASSRTSGPSETQYF. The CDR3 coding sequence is TGTGCCAGCTCCCGGACTAGCGGGCCTTCGGAGACCCAGTACTTC.

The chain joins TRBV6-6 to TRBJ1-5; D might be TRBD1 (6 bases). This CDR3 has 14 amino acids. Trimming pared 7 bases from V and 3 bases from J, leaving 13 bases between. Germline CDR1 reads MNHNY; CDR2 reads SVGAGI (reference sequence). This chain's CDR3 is CASNLGQNNQPQHF. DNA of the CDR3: TGTGCCAGCAACTTAGGACAGAACAATCAGCCCCAGCATTTT.

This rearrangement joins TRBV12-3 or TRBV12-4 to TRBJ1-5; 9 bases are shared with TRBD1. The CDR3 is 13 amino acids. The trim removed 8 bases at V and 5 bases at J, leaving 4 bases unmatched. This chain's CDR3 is CASRQGEYQPQHF. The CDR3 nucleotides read TGTGCCAGCCGACAGGGGGAGTATCAGCCCCAGCATTTT.

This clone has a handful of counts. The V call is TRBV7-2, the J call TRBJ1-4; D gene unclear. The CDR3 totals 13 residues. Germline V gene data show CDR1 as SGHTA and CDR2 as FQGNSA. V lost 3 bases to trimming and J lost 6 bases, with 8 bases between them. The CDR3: CASSFTGDEKLFF. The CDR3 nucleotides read TGTGCCAGCAGCTTTACGGGCGATGAAAAACTGTTTTTT.

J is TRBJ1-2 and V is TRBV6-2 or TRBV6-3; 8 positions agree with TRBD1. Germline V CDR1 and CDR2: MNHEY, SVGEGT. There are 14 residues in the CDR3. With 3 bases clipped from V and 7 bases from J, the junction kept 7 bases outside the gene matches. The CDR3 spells CASSYGTGRGGYTF. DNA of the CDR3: TGTGCCAGCAGTTATGGGACAGGTCGAGGTGGCTACACCTTC.

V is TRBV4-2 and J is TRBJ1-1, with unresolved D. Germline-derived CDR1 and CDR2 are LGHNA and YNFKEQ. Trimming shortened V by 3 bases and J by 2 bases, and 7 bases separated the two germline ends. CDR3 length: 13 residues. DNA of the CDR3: TGTGCCAGCAGCCAGACCGCTAACACTGAAGCTTTCTTT. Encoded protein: CASSQTANTEAFF.

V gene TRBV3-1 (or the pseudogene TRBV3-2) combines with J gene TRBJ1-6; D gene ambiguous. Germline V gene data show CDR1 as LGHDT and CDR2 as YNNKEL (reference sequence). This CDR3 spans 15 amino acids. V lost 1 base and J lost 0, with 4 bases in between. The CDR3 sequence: CASSQVGSYNSPLHF. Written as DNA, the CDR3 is TGTGCCAGCAGCCAAGTCGGCTCCTATAATTCACCCCTCCACTTT.

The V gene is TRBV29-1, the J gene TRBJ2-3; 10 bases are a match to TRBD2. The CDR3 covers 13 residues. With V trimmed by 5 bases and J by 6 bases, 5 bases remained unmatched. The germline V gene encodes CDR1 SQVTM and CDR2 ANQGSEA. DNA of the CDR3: TGCAGCGTTAGCGGGAGGGCCGACGATACGCAGTATTTT. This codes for CSVSGRADDTQYF.

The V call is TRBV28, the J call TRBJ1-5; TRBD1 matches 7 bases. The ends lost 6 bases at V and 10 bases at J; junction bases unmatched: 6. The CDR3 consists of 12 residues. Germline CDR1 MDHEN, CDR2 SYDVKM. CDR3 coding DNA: TGTGCCAGCAGAGAGGGGGCGATTCCCCAGCATTTT. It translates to CASREGAIPQHF.

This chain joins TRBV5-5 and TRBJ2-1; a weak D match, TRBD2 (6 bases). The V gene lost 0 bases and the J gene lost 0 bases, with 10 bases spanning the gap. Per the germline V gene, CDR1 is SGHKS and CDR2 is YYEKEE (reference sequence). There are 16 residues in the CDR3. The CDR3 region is CASSLAPSASYNEQFF. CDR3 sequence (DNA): TGTGCCAGCAGCTTGGCCCCTAGCGCCTCCTACAATGAGCAGTTCTTC.

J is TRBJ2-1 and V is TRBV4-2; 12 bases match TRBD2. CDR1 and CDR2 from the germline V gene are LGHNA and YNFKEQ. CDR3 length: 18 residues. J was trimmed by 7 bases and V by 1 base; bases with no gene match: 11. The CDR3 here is CASSQGLAGGPLGNEQFF. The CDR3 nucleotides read TGTGCCAGCAGCCAAGGGCTAGCGGGGGGGCCTCTGGGAAATGAGCAGTTCTTC.

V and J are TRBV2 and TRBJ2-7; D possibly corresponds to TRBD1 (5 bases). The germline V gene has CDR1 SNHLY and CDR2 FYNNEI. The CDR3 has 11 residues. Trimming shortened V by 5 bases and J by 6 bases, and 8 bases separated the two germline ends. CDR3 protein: CASSLGVEQYF. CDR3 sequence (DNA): TGTGCCAGCAGTTTAGGGGTCGAGCAGTACTTC.

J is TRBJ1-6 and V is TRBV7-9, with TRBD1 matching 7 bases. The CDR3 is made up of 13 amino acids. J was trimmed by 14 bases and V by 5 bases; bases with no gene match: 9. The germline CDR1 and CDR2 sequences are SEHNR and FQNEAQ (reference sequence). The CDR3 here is CASSLLTGKTLHF. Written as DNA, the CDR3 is TGTGCCAGCAGCCTCCTGACAGGGAAAACCCTCCACTTT.

The CDR3 protein is CASSSPTQKLLNTEAFF. CDR3 sequence (DNA): TGTGCCAGCAGCTCGCCCACCCAGAAATTACTGAACACTGAAGCTTTCTTT. This rearrangement joins TRBV7-9 to TRBJ1-1; the D is unclear. V was clipped by 4 bases and J by 0 bases, with 18 bases between them. The CDR3 is made up of 17 amino acids. In germline, CDR1 is SEHNR, CDR2 FQNEAQ (reference sequence).

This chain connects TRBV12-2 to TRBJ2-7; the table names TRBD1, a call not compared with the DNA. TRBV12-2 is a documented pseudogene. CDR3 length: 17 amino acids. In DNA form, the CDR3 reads TGTGCAAGTCGCTTAGGCGGGGGACAGGGGCGCCCCTACGAGCAGTACTTC. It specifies CASRLGGGQGRPYEQYF.

The CDR3 sequence is CASSQDTGKGEQFF. The CDR3 region has the DNA TGCGCCAGCAGCCAAGATACGGGGAAGGGTGAGCAGTTCTTC. The gene calls are TRBV4-3 and TRBJ2-1; possibly TRBD2 for D (5 bases). This CDR3 is 14 amino acids long. Trimming removed 0 bases from V and 9 bases from J, with 12 bases in between. Germline V gene data show CDR1 as LGHNA and CDR2 as YSLEER.

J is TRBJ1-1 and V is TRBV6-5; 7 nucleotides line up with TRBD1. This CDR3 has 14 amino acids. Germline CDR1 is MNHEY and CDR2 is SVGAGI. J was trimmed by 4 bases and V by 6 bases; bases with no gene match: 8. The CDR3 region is CASRPRRGSTEAFF. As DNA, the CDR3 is TGTGCCAGCAGACCGCGCAGGGGGAGCACTGAAGCTTTCTTT.

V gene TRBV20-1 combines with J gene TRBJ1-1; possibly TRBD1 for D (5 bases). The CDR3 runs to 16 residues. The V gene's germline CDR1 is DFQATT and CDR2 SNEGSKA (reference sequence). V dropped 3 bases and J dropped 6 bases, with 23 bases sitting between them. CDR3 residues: CSASSSGQTLGPEAFF. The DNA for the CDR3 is TGCAGTGCTAGTTCGTCAGGGCAGACACTTGGACCTGAAGCTTTCTTT.